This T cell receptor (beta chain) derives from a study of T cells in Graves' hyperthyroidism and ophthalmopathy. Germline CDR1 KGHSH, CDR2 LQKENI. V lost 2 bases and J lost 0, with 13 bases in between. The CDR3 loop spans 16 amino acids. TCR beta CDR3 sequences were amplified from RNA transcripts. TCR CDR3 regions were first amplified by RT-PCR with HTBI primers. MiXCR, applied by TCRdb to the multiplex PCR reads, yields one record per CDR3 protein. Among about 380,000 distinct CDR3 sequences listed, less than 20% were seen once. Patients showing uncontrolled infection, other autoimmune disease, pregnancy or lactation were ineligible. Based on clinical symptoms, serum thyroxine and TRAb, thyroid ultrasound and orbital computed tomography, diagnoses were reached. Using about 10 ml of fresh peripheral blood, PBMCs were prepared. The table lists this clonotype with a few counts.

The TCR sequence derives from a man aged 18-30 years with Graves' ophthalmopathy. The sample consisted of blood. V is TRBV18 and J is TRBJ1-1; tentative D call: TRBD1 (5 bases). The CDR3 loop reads CASSPREAGMNTEAFF. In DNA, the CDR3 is TGTGCCAGCTCACCAAGGGAGGCAGGGATGAACACTGAAGCTTTCTTT.